Listed below are T cell receptor beta chains from one sample, sequenced in a study of T cell responses to AZD1222 COVID-19 vaccine. Assay: immunoSEQ multiplex PCR; the TCRdb copy retains only in-frame clones and omits some. Here the sample spans about 110,000 clones, over 85% being singletons. The sequencing used peripheral blood, collected on day 0 of AZD1222 vaccination. These receptors all stem from an adult in good health. Both conserved end residues are part of each CDR3. Each record gives: D gene, V gene, J gene, clone size, CDR3 protein, CDR3 DNA. A D gene is named only where the DNA matches it firmly. Rows may omit the clone size; those that give it use once, few, many or a size class.

d_gene: NA; v_gene: TRBV12-3/TRBV12-4; j_gene: TRBJ2-3; abundance: NA; CDR3aa: CASSFLSTDTQYF; CDR3nt: TGTGCCAGCAGTTTCCTTAGCACAGATACGCAGTATTTT
d_gene: NA; v_gene: TRBV9; j_gene: TRBJ1-3; abundance: NA; CDR3aa: CASSTRPTSSGNTIYF; CDR3nt: TGTGCCAGCAGCACGAGACCTACGAGCTCTGGAAACACCATATATTTT
d_gene: NA; v_gene: TRBV5-1; j_gene: TRBJ2-7; abundance: NA; CDR3aa: CASRQGNSYEQYF; CDR3nt: TGCGCCAGCCGCCAGGGGAACTCCTACGAGCAGTACTTC
d_gene: TRBD2; v_gene: TRBV5-4; j_gene: TRBJ2-3; abundance: NA; CDR3aa: CASSLGGLAGTRDTQYF; CDR3nt: TGTGCCAGCAGCTTGGGCGGACTAGCGGGAACGAGAGATACGCAGTATTTT
d_gene: TRBD1; v_gene: TRBV27; j_gene: TRBJ2-2; abundance: NA; CDR3aa: CASRDRGNPGELFF; CDR3nt: TGTGCCAGCAGGGACAGGGGAAACCCCGGGGAGCTGTTTTTT
d_gene: NA; v_gene: TRBV29-1; j_gene: TRBJ2-1; abundance: NA; CDR3aa: CSVQRDNNEQFF; CDR3nt: TGCAGCGTTCAGCGGGACAACAATGAGCAGTTCTTC
d_gene: NA; v_gene: TRBV9; j_gene: TRBJ2-7; abundance: NA; CDR3aa: CASSYFRDTYEQYF; CDR3nt: TGTGCCAGCAGCTACTTTCGGGACACTTACGAGCAGTACTTC
d_gene: NA; v_gene: TRBV30; j_gene: TRBJ2-5; abundance: NA; CDR3aa: CAWSRGFETQYF; CDR3nt: TGTGCCTGGAGTAGAGGGTTTGAGACCCAGTACTTC
d_gene: NA; v_gene: TRBV2; j_gene: TRBJ2-2; abundance: NA; CDR3aa: CASSPGANTGELFF; CDR3nt: TGTGCCAGCAGCCCAGGGGCGAACACCGGGGAGCTGTTTTTT
d_gene: TRBD1; v_gene: TRBV2; j_gene: TRBJ2-7; abundance: NA; CDR3aa: CASRSRGLSYEQYF; CDR3nt: TGTGCCAGCAGGTCGAGGGGGCTCTCCTACGAGCAGTACTTC
d_gene: NA; v_gene: TRBV19; j_gene: TRBJ1-1; abundance: NA; CDR3aa: CASSIRRDTEAFF; CDR3nt: TGTGCCAGTAGTATACGAAGGGACACTGAAGCTTTCTTT
d_gene: NA; v_gene: TRBV6-5; j_gene: TRBJ1-1; abundance: once; CDR3aa: CASSYKFGDLGTEAFF; CDR3nt: TGTGCCAGCAGTTACAAGTTCGGGGATTTGGGCACTGAAGCTTTCTTT
d_gene: TRBD1; v_gene: TRBV5-6; j_gene: TRBJ2-7; abundance: NA; CDR3aa: CASRPDRGPSYEQYF; CDR3nt: TGTGCCAGCAGGCCTGACAGGGGGCCGTCCTACGAGCAGTACTTC
d_gene: TRBD2; v_gene: TRBV4-2; j_gene: TRBJ2-3; abundance: NA; CDR3aa: CASSQDFSGGADTQYF; CDR3nt: TGTGCCAGCAGCCAAGATTTCAGCGGGGGAGCGGATACGCAGTATTTT
d_gene: NA; v_gene: TRBV5-6; j_gene: TRBJ2-7; abundance: NA; CDR3aa: CASSFLDEQYF; CDR3nt: TGTGCCAGCAGCTTTCTTGACGAGCAGTACTTC
d_gene: NA; v_gene: TRBV12-3/TRBV12-4; j_gene: TRBJ1-3; abundance: few; CDR3aa: CASSRSSGNTIYF; CDR3nt: TGTGCCAGCAGCAGGAGCTCTGGAAACACCATATATTTT
d_gene: TRBD2; v_gene: TRBV6-5; j_gene: TRBJ2-2; abundance: NA; CDR3aa: CASSYSLAATGELFF; CDR3nt: TGTGCCAGCAGTTACTCACTAGCGGCCACCGGGGAGCTGTTTTTT
d_gene: NA; v_gene: TRBV9; j_gene: TRBJ1-2; abundance: NA; CDR3aa: CASSVAGGRENGYTF; CDR3nt: TGTGCCAGCAGCGTAGCGGGGGGTAGAGAAAATGGCTACACCTTC
d_gene: NA; v_gene: TRBV27; j_gene: TRBJ2-2; abundance: NA; CDR3aa: CASTWGSASTGELFF; CDR3nt: TGTGCCAGCACCTGGGGAAGCGCATCCACCGGGGAGCTGTTTTTT
d_gene: NA; v_gene: TRBV19; j_gene: TRBJ2-1; abundance: NA; CDR3aa: CASSLPSRWSEQFF; CDR3nt: TGTGCCAGTAGTCTCCCCTCCCGATGGTCTGAGCAGTTCTTC